This T cell receptor (beta chain) was documented in a study of blood T cells in healthy people across ages. Whole-study findings and limits: With naive T cell percentage, TCR beta diversity showed a strong correlation. Age brought a roughly linear fall in TCR beta diversity measured per million T cells. Both higher diversity and more naive CD4+ cells marked long-lived donors when set against aged donors.

Concerning this clonotype: Its antigen is still unknown.

The use of a sample-barcoded 5' primer and a J-beta primer mix characterized a second PCR of 7 to 11 cycles. Each cDNA molecule carried a tag from a template-switch adaptor that contained 12 random nucleotides. Each CDR3 protein gets one entry after TCRdb re-called the 5' RACE reads with MiXCR. This table has over 1,200,000 distinct CDR3 sequences, approximately 63% appearing once. Germline V gene lookup returns CDR1 SNHLY and CDR2 FYNNEI. The CDR3 covers 14 residues. Deletions cut 1 base from V and 5 bases from J, with 11 bases between. Specimen: blood. This sequence was found in a man between 18 and 29 years old in good health. This chain links TRBV2 with TRBJ1-1, with D uncertain. The CDR3 bases are TGTGCCAGCAGTGAAGGTAAAGGTCGGACTGAAGCTTTCTTT. Its protein product is CASSEGKGRTEAFF. Full variable domain (outside the CDR3, taken from reference TRBV2 and TRBJ1-1): EPEVTQTPSHQVTQMGQEVILRCVPISNHLYFYWYRQILGQKVEFLVSFYNNEISEKSEIFDDQFSVERPDGSNFTLKIRSTKLEDSAMYFCASSEGKGRTEAFFGQGTRLTVV.